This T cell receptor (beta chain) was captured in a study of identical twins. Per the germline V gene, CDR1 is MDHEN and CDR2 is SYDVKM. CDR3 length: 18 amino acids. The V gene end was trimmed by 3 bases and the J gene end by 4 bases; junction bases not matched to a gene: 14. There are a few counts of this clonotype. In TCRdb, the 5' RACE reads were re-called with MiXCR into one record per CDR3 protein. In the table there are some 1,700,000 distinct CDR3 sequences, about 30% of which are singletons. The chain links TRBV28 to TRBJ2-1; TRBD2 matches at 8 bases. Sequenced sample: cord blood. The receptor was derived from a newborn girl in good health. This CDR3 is CASSLVWRGRPIYNEQFF. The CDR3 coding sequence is TGTGCCAGCAGTTTGGTGTGGCGCGGGAGGCCGATTTACAATGAGCAGTTCTTC.